This T cell receptor beta chain was obtained from a study of beta chain features in type 1 diabetes. The study reverse transcribed the entire isolated RNA, so it sequenced expressed TCRB transcripts. Produced via immunoSEQ multiplex PCR; TCRdb's table is partial and in-frame only. This repertoire shows over 350,000 clones, more than 13% found once; its top ten account for roughly 0.019%. This clone was observed a few times. The CDR3 is made up of 14 amino acids. The ends were cut back, 5 bases at V and 3 bases at J, with 14 bases in the middle. CDR1 and CDR2 from the germline V gene are SGHAT and FQNNGV.

The origin of this receptor is a woman younger than 30 in good health. The specimen sequenced was naive CD4+ T cells from blood. The rearrangement uses TRBV11-2 and TRBJ2-7; D is unclear. For the CDR3, the DNA is TGTGCCAGCAGCCCGGGTCCTAACGACTACGAGCAGTACTTC. This encodes CASSPGPNDYEQYF.